The source of this T cell receptor beta chain is a study of T cells in Graves' hyperthyroidism and ophthalmopathy. CDR1 and CDR2 from the germline V gene are MDHEN and SYDVKM. CDR3 length equals 13 residues. V was shortened by 5 bases and J by 3 bases, with 11 bases between the two germline ends. From RNA transcripts, TCR beta CDR3 regions were amplified. A first-round RT-PCR of the TCR CDR3 used the HTBI primer set. TCRdb re-analysed the multiplex PCR reads in MiXCR, keeping a single row per CDR3 protein. The profile covers nearly 750,000 distinct CDR3 sequences, with approximately 40% appearing a single time and approximately 31% taken by the ten largest.

The specimen sequenced was blood. V usage is TRBV28 and J usage is TRBJ2-7; a weak D match, TRBD2 (5 bases). This receptor was taken from a woman aged 40 to 55 with Graves' hyperthyroidism. The DNA for the CDR3 is TGTGCCAGCAGTCGACCCGGGGACTACGAGCAGTACTTC. The encoded protein is CASSRPGDYEQYF. The full variable domain, rest sourced from reference TRBV28 and TRBJ2-7, is DVKVTQSSRYLVKRTGEKVFLECVQDMDHENMFWYRQDPGLGLRLIYFSYDVKMKEKGDIPEGYSVSREKKERFSLILESASTNQTSMYLCASSRPGDYEQYFGPGTRLTVT.